The 27 T cell receptor beta chains below all came from one sample that was sequenced in a study of Ad26.COV2.S vaccination and SARS-CoV-2 variants. Repertoires were generated with immunoSEQ multiplex PCR, while TCRdb's copy carries only in-frame clones and drops some. This sample yields 300,000 to 400,000 clones, of which approximately 85% are seen a single time; roughly 3.3% belongs to the top ten. Regarding treatment: around 19 received Ad26.COV2.S at low or high dose, single or two shots; five or six received placebo; per-sample allocation not given. Sampling occurred on day 63 after the first vaccine or placebo injection. The starting material was peripheral blood, obtained in a trial of Ad26.COV2.S vaccine versus placebo. Source of these receptors: a person between 18 and 60 years old who received the Ad26.COV2.S COVID-19 vaccine or a placebo.

This chain links TRBV7-2 with TRBJ1-1; the D gene is possibly TRBD1 (6 bases). V gave up 5 bases and J gave up 5 bases, with 12 bases separating them. This CDR3 has 13 amino acids. Germline-derived CDR1 and CDR2 are SGHTA and FQGNSA. CDR3 sequence (DNA): TGTGCCAGCAGCGCCAGGAGGGGGACTGAAGCTTTCTTT. Translation gives CASSARRGTEAFF.

This clone was picked up one time. The chain has TRBV14 and TRBJ1-1; D gene unclear. Per the germline V gene, CDR1 is SGHDN and CDR2 is FVKESK. Between the trimmed V and J ends, which lost 1 base and 3 bases, there was a span of 9 bases. This CDR3 has 14 amino acids. The CDR3 region is CASSQGGGYTEAFF. The CDR3 DNA sequence: TGTGCCAGCAGCCAAGGTGGCGGATACACTGAAGCTTTCTTT.

CDR3 DNA: TGCAGCGTTAGGCCGCGGGGCAGAAACAATGAGCAGTTCTTC. Amino acid sequence: CSVRPRGRNNEQFF. The gene calls are TRBV29-1 and TRBJ2-1; perhaps TRBD2 as D (6 bases). V dropped 5 bases and J dropped 5 bases, with 16 bases sitting between them. The CDR3 length is 14 residues. Germline loops: CDR1 SQVTM, CDR2 ANQGSEA.

This clone was observed a single time. The chain combines TRBV9 with TRBJ2-7; D ambiguous. V was cut by 1 base and J by 1 base, with 3 bases left in between. This CDR3 has 12 residues. CDR1 and CDR2 (germline): SGDLS, YYNGEE. The CDR3 DNA is TGTGCCAGCAGCGTAATATCCTACGAGCAGTACTTC. It is translated as CASSVISYEQYF.

The V gene is TRBV6-5, the J gene TRBJ2-7; 8 bases are shared with TRBD1. The V gene's germline CDR1 is MNHEY and CDR2 SVGAGI. The CDR3 extends over 14 amino acids. Trimming took 0 bases from V and 4 from J; bases not matched to a gene: 2. The CDR3 region has the DNA TGTGCCAGCAGTTACTCTAGGACAGGGTACGAGCAGTACTTC. Protein sequence: CASSYSRTGYEQYF.

The V gene is TRBV27, the J gene TRBJ2-2; 14 positions match TRBD2. CDR3 length: 16 residues. Trimming cost V 8 bases and J 4 bases; bases outside gene matches: 6. Germline loops: CDR1 MNHEY, CDR2 SMNVEV (reference sequence). The CDR3 nucleotides read TGTGCCAGCCGACTAGCGGGGGGGCGGGTCACCGGGGAGCTGTTTTTT. This translates into CASRLAGGRVTGELFF.

V is TRBV3-1 (or the pseudogene TRBV3-2) and J is TRBJ2-5; 12 bases match TRBD2. The V segment lost 6 bases and the J segment 5 bases; nucleotides outside the gene matches: 10. Germline V gene lookup returns CDR1 LGHDT and CDR2 YNNKEL (reference sequence). The CDR3 totals 16 residues. The CDR3 DNA reads as TGTGCCAGCAGTTCATCTAGCGGGGGGGCCTGGGAGACCCAGTACTTC. Its protein is CASSSSSGGAWETQYF.

With regard to this clone: Other DNA sequences within the sample encode an identical CDR3. The CDR3 here is CASSFQGFIGETQYF. CDR3 bases: TGTGCCAGCAGCTTTCAAGGGTTCATTGGAGAGACCCAGTACTTC. This chain connects TRBV5-6 to TRBJ2-5; D remains unclear. Trimming took off 2 bases at V and 4 bases at J, with 15 bases between the two ends. CDR3 length: 15 amino acids. The germline V gene has CDR1 SGHDT and CDR2 YYEEEE.

The gene calls are TRBV12-3 or TRBV12-4 and TRBJ1-6, with D unresolved. The ends were cut back, 5 bases at V and 7 bases at J, with 9 bases in the middle. The CDR3 consists of 13 residues. The CDR3 is CASSLGKNSPLHF. The CDR3 DNA follows: TGTGCCAGCAGTCTGGGAAAAAATTCACCCCTCCACTTT.

J is TRBJ2-2 and V is TRBV27; D is ambiguous. The germline V gene encodes CDR1 MNHEY and CDR2 SMNVEV (reference sequence). CDR3 length: 13 residues. V was shortened by 3 bases and J by 4 bases, with 6 bases between the two germline ends. This chain's CDR3 is CASSFSLTGELFF. The CDR3 DNA follows: TGTGCCAGCAGTTTCTCCCTCACCGGGGAGCTGTTTTTT.

The V and J genes are TRBV2 and TRBJ2-3, with 10 bases that match TRBD2. The CDR3 is 13 amino acids. Per the germline V gene, CDR1 is SNHLY and CDR2 is FYNNEI. The trim removed 11 bases at V and 9 bases at J, leaving 11 bases unmatched. The chain's CDR3 is CARGASGSGTQYF. The CDR3 DNA sequence: TGTGCCCGAGGGGCTAGCGGGAGTGGGACGCAGTATTTT.

This chain connects TRBV10-2 to TRBJ2-3, with 12 positions matching TRBD2. In germline, CDR1 is WSHSY, CDR2 SAAADI. Trimming at V came to 7 bases and at J to 3 bases, leaving 2 bases not matched to a gene. This CDR3 region has 14 residues. The CDR3: CASTLAGGTDTQYF. The CDR3 DNA reads TGCGCCAGCACCCTAGCGGGAGGGACAGATACGCAGTATTTT.

This clone was recorded once. CDR3 sequence: CASSVAPSGGPISYEQYF. CDR3 nucleotides: TGTGCCAGCAGCGTAGCTCCTAGCGGGGGTCCTATTTCCTACGAGCAGTACTTC. The chain uses TRBV9 and TRBJ2-7; 10 nucleotides match TRBD2. Trimming cost V 0 bases and J 1 base; bases outside gene matches: 10. The germline gives CDR1 SGDLS, CDR2 YYNGEE. The CDR3 has 18 amino acids.

This chain joins TRBV11-2 and TRBJ2-1, with TRBD1 as a possible D gene (5 bases). V was clipped by 1 base and J by 6 bases, with 13 bases between them. This CDR3 comprises 15 residues. Germline-derived CDR1 and CDR2 are SGHAT and FQNNGV. CDR3 in amino acids: CASSLVGSQGNEQFF. The CDR3 bases are TGTGCCAGCAGCTTAGTGGGTAGTCAGGGCAATGAGCAGTTCTTC. Together with reference TRBV11-2 and TRBJ2-1, the CDR3 gives the full variable domain: EAGVAQSPRYKIIEKRQSVAFWCNPISGHATLYWYQQILGQGPKLLIQFQNNGVVDDSQLPKDRFSAERLKGVDSTLKIQPAKLEDSAVYLCASSLVGSQGNEQFFGPGTRLTVL.

This clone was recorded once. The DNA for the CDR3 is TGTGCCAGCAGCCAAGAGGGAGGAAGGGGGTATCAGCCCCAGCATTTT. This gives the protein CASSQEGGRGYQPQHF. V and J are TRBV3-1 (or the pseudogene TRBV3-2) and TRBJ1-5; tentative D call: TRBD1 (6 bases). Trimming took off 0 bases at V and 5 bases at J, with 14 bases between the two ends. CDR3 length equals 16 residues. The germline CDR1 and CDR2 sequences are LGHDT and YNNKEL (reference sequence).

The chain links TRBV20-1 to TRBJ2-3, with D perhaps TRBD2 (5 bases). CDR1 and CDR2 (germline): DFQATT, SNEGSKA (reference sequence). The V end lost 7 bases, the J end lost 0 bases, and 5 bases lay between the germline ends. The CDR3 runs 11 residues. The CDR3 reads CSVASTDTQYF. The CDR3 bases are TGCAGTGTAGCGAGCACAGATACGCAGTATTTT.

The V call is TRBV6-5, the J call TRBJ2-1; 10 bases agree with TRBD2. Germline V lookup: CDR1 MNHEY, CDR2 SVGAGI. This CDR3 has 15 amino acids. With V trimmed by 6 bases and J by 12 bases, 14 bases remained unmatched. CDR3 residues: CASRPLAGSAIAQFF. The CDR3 DNA is TGTGCCAGCAGACCACTAGCGGGAAGTGCAATTGCGCAGTTCTTC.

The chain is built from TRBV7-2 and TRBJ2-4; D not resolved. Trimming removed 0 bases at V and 6 bases at J, with 15 bases between. The V gene's germline CDR1 is SGHTA and CDR2 FQGNSA. The CDR3 spans 16 residues. CDR3 amino acids: CASSLAQRPVLNIQYF. CDR3 sequence (DNA): TGTGCCAGCAGCTTAGCACAGCGTCCCGTTCTAAACATTCAGTACTTC.

V is TRBV18 and J is TRBJ1-1; TRBD1 matches at 7 bases. V gave up 5 bases and J gave up 9 bases; unmatched junction bases: 6. Germline V lookup: CDR1 KGHSH, CDR2 LQKENI. The CDR3 runs to 12 residues. The CDR3 nucleotides read TGTGCCAGCTCAGAAGACAGGGTTAAAGCTTTCTTT. This translates into CASSEDRVKAFF.

In its sample, this clone was seen a few times. V and J are TRBV9 and TRBJ2-2; D gene ambiguous. The germline V and J ends were trimmed by 2 bases and 7 bases, with 6 bases remaining between them. Germline V lookup: CDR1 SGDLS, CDR2 YYNGEE. The CDR3 covers 12 residues. CDR3: CASSVSGGELFF. In DNA form, the CDR3 reads TGTGCCAGCAGCGTTTCAGGCGGGGAGCTGTTTTTT. Supplemented by reference TRBV9 and TRBJ2-2, the full variable domain reads DSGVTQTPKHLITATGQRVTLRCSPRSGDLSVYWYQQSLDQGLQFLIQYYNGEERAKGNILERFSAQQFPDLHSELNLSSLELGDSALYFCASSVSGGELFFGEGSRLTVL.

The chain links TRBV29-1 to TRBJ1-1, with D perhaps matching TRBD1 (5 bases). The germline V gene encodes CDR1 SQVTM and CDR2 ANQGSEA. This CDR3 has 11 residues. V was shortened by 4 bases and J by 8 bases, with 11 bases between the two germline ends. This chain's CDR3 is CSVVGGAEAFF. For the CDR3, the DNA is TGCAGCGTTGTGGGGGGTGCCGAAGCTTTCTTT.

In regard to this clone: Different DNA sequences within this sample yield the same CDR3. The V and J genes are TRBV7-2 and TRBJ2-3; no firm D call. V lost 5 bases and J 3 bases, leaving 6 bases between the germline ends. CDR3 size: 12 residues. The germline gives CDR1 SGHTA, CDR2 FQGNSA. The CDR3 spells CASSPRTDTQYF. CDR3 sequence (DNA): TGTGCCAGCAGCCCACGAACAGATACGCAGTATTTT.

This rearrangement joins TRBV5-6 to TRBJ2-2; D possibly corresponds to TRBD1 (5 bases). Looked up from germline, CDR1 is SGHDT and CDR2 is YYEEEE. This CDR3 comprises 16 residues. Trimming took off 5 bases at V and 0 bases at J, with 14 bases between the two ends. The CDR3 region is CASSPGHRSNTGELFF. CDR3 bases: TGTGCCAGCAGTCCAGGACATCGATCGAACACCGGGGAGCTGTTTTTT.

The chain employs TRBV5-1 and TRBJ2-7, with 7 bases fitting TRBD1. This CDR3 region has 16 residues. Germline V gives CDR1 SGHRS, CDR2 YFSETQ. V was pared by 4 bases and J by 3 bases, with 13 bases of the junction left unmatched. The CDR3 nucleotides are TGCGCCAGCAGCCCCTCCAGGACAGGCCTCATCTACGAGCAGTACTTC. Protein: CASSPSRTGLIYEQYF.

The chain recombines TRBV7-9 with TRBJ2-2; 9 bases are shared with TRBD2. This CDR3 has 15 residues. Germline values: CDR1 SEHNR, CDR2 FQNEAQ (reference sequence). V lost 6 bases, J lost 0 bases, and 2 bases stayed unmatched. The CDR3 nucleotides read TGTGCCAGCAGTAGACTAGCGGCGAACACCGGGGAGCTGTTTTTT. It codes for CASSRLAANTGELFF.

The genes are TRBV24-1 and TRBJ2-3, with D possibly matching TRBD2 (6 bases). Germline CDR1 reads KGHDR; CDR2 reads SFDVKD. V was trimmed by 2 bases and J by 1 base, leaving 12 bases between them. CDR3 length: 16 residues. CDR3: CATSDSDWGGTDTQYF. The CDR3 DNA is TGTGCCACCAGTGATTCGGACTGGGGGGGCACAGATACGCAGTATTTT.

This sequence joins TRBV6-5 and TRBJ1-6, with 7 nucleotides matching TRBD1. V was pared by 6 bases and J by 5 bases, with 7 bases of the junction left unmatched. Per germline, CDR1 MNHEY and CDR2 SVGAGI. CDR3 length equals 15 residues. The CDR3 is CASSLRGFDNSPLHF. The CDR3 nucleotides are TGTGCCAGCAGCCTCAGGGGGTTTGATAATTCACCCCTCCACTTT.